This passage covers 24 T cell receptor beta chains from one sample sequenced in a study of human T cells and chemical hapten exposure. TCRdb analysed the RACE reads with MiXCR anew, one entry per CDR3 protein. The sample consists of about 89,000 distinct CDR3 sequences, approximately 11% of them appearing once. Time point indicated: patch test 2, 6 weeks after DPC sensitization. As for treatment: therapeutic diphenylcyclopropenone sensitization with weekly scalp DPC. The sample was whole blood, taken in connection with sensitization to the hapten diphenylcyclopropenone (DPC). The receptors originated from a man aged 35-49 years with alopecia areata. Some clones in this sample may be carry-over from other donors' samples.

The chain combines TRBV28 with TRBJ1-5, with D maybe TRBD1 (5 bases). Germline V gene sequence: CDR1 MDHEN, CDR2 SYDVKM. The CDR3 totals 15 residues. With 4 bases removed from V and 4 bases from J, the gap between germline ends came to 14 bases. CDR3 nucleotides: TGTGCCAGCAGTTCCACCGGGACGGGTAATCAGCCCCAGCATTTT. Translation gives CASSSTGTGNQPQHF.

This clonotype was recorded at least ten times. J is TRBJ2-3 and V is TRBV29-1; D gene unclear. Between the trimmed V and J ends, which lost 2 bases and 2 bases, there was a span of 5 bases. This CDR3 region has 12 residues. The germline CDR1 and CDR2 sequences are SQVTM and ANQGSEA. Written as DNA, the CDR3 is TGCAGCGTTGAATCGAACACAGATACGCAGTATTTT. It encodes CSVESNTDTQYF.

This clonotype was picked up many times. CDR3 DNA: TGTGCCAGCAGTTCATCGGGACTAATTGGCGAGCAGTACTTC. Encoded protein: CASSSSGLIGEQYF. This chain uses TRBV28 with TRBJ2-7; 7 positions agree with TRBD2. From germline, CDR1 is MDHEN and CDR2 SYDVKM. Losses at the gene ends were 4 bases for V and 6 bases for J; bases not matched to a gene: 9. The CDR3 has 14 residues.

This clonotype was seen a few times. V gene TRBV2 combines with J gene TRBJ2-7; TRBD2 matches at 11 bases. The germline gives CDR1 SNHLY, CDR2 FYNNEI. Losses at the gene ends were 6 bases for V and 5 bases for J; bases not matched to a gene: 9. The CDR3 runs 15 residues. The CDR3 DNA is TGTGCCAGCAGGTTCGTAGCGGGAGGGCATAACGAGCAGTACGTC. It encodes CASRFVAGGHNEQYV.

This clonotype was seen a handful of times. V gene TRBV12-3 or TRBV12-4 combines with J gene TRBJ2-3; no clear D. V lost 2 bases to trimming and J lost 1 base, with 7 bases between them. The CDR3 consists of 14 residues. CDR3 bases: TGTGCCAGCAGTTTATTCTCGGGCACAGATACGCAGTATTTT. This encodes CASSLFSGTDTQYF.

This clonotype was counted a few times. V and J are TRBV6-5 and TRBJ2-2; 7 nucleotides agree with TRBD1. The length of the CDR3 is 15 residues. The germline V gene encodes CDR1 MNHEY and CDR2 SVGAGI. V shed 3 bases, J shed 7 bases, and the junction held 8 bases outside the gene matches. The CDR3 DNA reads TGTGCCAGCAGTTATTTAGGGGGCGTCAGCGGGGAGCTGTTTTTT. It codes for CASSYLGGVSGELFF.

This clonotype was recorded at least ten times. For the CDR3, the DNA is TGCAGCGTTGTGCCCTTAACTAGCGGGAGGGGGAATGAGCAGTTCTTC. Translation gives CSVVPLTSGRGNEQFF. The V call is TRBV29-1, the J call TRBJ2-1; the match to TRBD2 covers 13 bases. The germline CDR1 and CDR2 sequences are SQVTM and ANQGSEA. The CDR3 totals 16 residues. The V gene end was trimmed by 4 bases and the J gene end by 7 bases; junction bases not matched to a gene: 10.

The rearrangement joins TRBV15 to TRBJ1-6; D ambiguous. Germline V gene data show CDR1 as LNHNV and CDR2 as YYDKDF (reference sequence). Trimming removed 2 bases at V and 8 bases at J, with 13 bases between. The CDR3 is made up of 15 amino acids. The CDR3 DNA is TGTGCCACCAGCAGATCCGCGGGAGGAGATTCACCCCTCCACTTT. It codes for CATSRSAGGDSPLHF.

This clonotype showed up just a few times. V gene TRBV4-1 combines with J gene TRBJ2-7, with 8 bases fitting TRBD2. Germline lookup yields CDR1 MGHRA and CDR2 YSYEKL. Germline trimming cut 1 base from V and 1 base from J; bases unmatched to any gene: 18. CDR3 size: 20 residues. CDR3 region: CASSQGGPDILAGMSYEQYF. The CDR3 DNA follows: TGCGCCAGCAGCCAAGGGGGACCGGACATTCTAGCGGGCATGTCCTACGAGCAGTACTTC.

This chain joins TRBV18 and TRBJ2-7; D gene uncertain. The CDR3 is 14 amino acids. V shed 5 bases and J shed 5 bases, with 16 bases lying between them. Germline V gene sequence: CDR1 KGHSH, CDR2 LQKENI. CDR3 loop: CASSSTASQDEQYF. The CDR3 region has the DNA TGTGCCAGCTCAAGTACAGCTTCCCAGGACGAGCAGTACTTC.

This clonotype was picked up many times. The chain is built from TRBV7-2 and TRBJ1-6; D is unclear. The CDR3 has 14 amino acids. Looked up from germline, CDR1 is SGHTA and CDR2 is FQGNSA. Trimming left V 4 bases short and J 5 bases short, with 9 bases between. The CDR3 loop reads CASSSGIDNSPLHF. The CDR3, as DNA: TGTGCCAGCAGCTCGGGCATAGATAATTCACCCCTCCACTTT.

This clonotype was recorded many times. The chain joins TRBV6-1 to TRBJ1-4, with D perhaps matching TRBD1 (6 bases). Germline V gives CDR1 MNHNS, CDR2 SASEGT. CDR3 length: 16 amino acids. Trimming stripped 6 bases from V and 3 bases from J, with 17 bases between. The CDR3 here is CASSIGRGSANEKLFF. The CDR3 nucleotides read TGTGCCAGCAGCATTGGAAGGGGGTCAGCTAATGAAAAACTGTTTTTT.

This clonotype came up a few times. The rearrangement uses TRBV6-2 or TRBV6-3 and TRBJ1-5, with TRBD1 identical over 9 bases. The V and J ends lost 10 bases and 6 bases, in that order; junction bases with no gene match: 7. Germline V lookup: CDR1 MNHEY, CDR2 SVGEGT. The CDR3 is made up of 13 amino acids. CDR3 DNA sequence: TGTGCCACGACAGGGGGGAGCGGTCAGCCCCAGCATTTT. It specifies CATTGGSGQPQHF.

This clonotype was seen ten or more times. This chain uses TRBV28 with TRBJ1-5; D is perhaps TRBD1 (5 bases). Germline CDR1 is MDHEN and CDR2 is SYDVKM. Trimming cost V 5 bases and J 3 bases, with 11 bases left between them. This CDR3 spans 14 amino acids. The CDR3 spells CASSGGVLNQPQHF. CDR3 in DNA: TGTGCCAGCAGTGGAGGGGTGCTCAATCAGCCCCAGCATTTT.

This clonotype was found many times. The chain combines TRBV28 with TRBJ2-3; 9 positions match TRBD1. V lost 3 bases to trimming and J lost 2 bases; unmatched junction nucleotides: 9. Germline V CDR1 and CDR2: MDHEN, SYDVKM. The CDR3 is made up of 17 amino acids. The CDR3, as DNA: TGTGCCAGCAGTTTTCAGGAGGGGGACAGGGACACAGATACGCAGTATTTT. Translating gives CASSFQEGDRDTDTQYF.

This chain connects TRBV6-6 to TRBJ1-1; TRBD1 might be the D (5 bases). The CDR3 has 11 amino acids. CDR1 MNHNY and CDR2 SVGAGI come from the germline V gene (reference sequence). Trimming took 9 bases from V and 5 from J, leaving 10 bases between them. For the CDR3, the DNA is TGTGCCAGTCGGGGCGATACTGAAGCTTTCTTT. This translates into CASRGDTEAFF.

This clonotype appeared a few times. This rearrangement joins TRBV29-1 to TRBJ2-3; perhaps TRBD2 as D (5 bases). The CDR3 runs 14 residues. The ends were cut back, 5 bases at V and 0 bases at J, with 12 bases in the middle. Looked up from germline, CDR1 is SQVTM and CDR2 is ANQGSEA. CDR3 in DNA: TGCAGCGTTCATCTAGCAGAAAGCACAGATACGCAGTATTTT. Amino acids: CSVHLAESTDTQYF.

This clonotype came up a few times. This chain connects TRBV12-3 or TRBV12-4 to TRBJ2-5; perhaps TRBD2 as D (6 bases). The CDR3 loop spans 15 amino acids. Trimming removed 1 base at V and 1 base at J, with 10 bases between. The CDR3 coding sequence is TGTGCCAGCAGTTTAGACGGGAGCTCCCAAGAGACCCAGTACTTC. Amino acids: CASSLDGSSQETQYF.

This clonotype has more than one count but fewer than ten. Sequence at one end of the junction differs from germline and may be a read error. This chain joins TRBV6-5 and TRBJ2-7, with TRBD1 identical over 7 bases. The CDR3 runs to 12 residues. Germline-derived CDR1 and CDR2 are MNHEY and SVGAGI. The CDR3 DNA follows: TGTGCCAGCATTCCAAGCGGCAGGGGGAGAAACTTC. Protein: CASIPSGRGRNF.

This clonotype was recorded a few times. The chain employs TRBV20-1 and TRBJ1-6; no clear D. The germline V and J ends were trimmed by 5 bases and 0 bases, with 14 bases remaining between them. Looked up from germline, CDR1 is DFQATT and CDR2 is SNEGSKA (reference sequence). The CDR3 covers 16 residues. The CDR3 DNA reads as TGCAGTGCTCCTCGACCTACCAACTCCTATAATTCACCCCTCCACTTT. Encoded protein: CSAPRPTNSYNSPLHF.

A few counts support this clonotype. V and J are TRBV20-1 and TRBJ1-1; a weak D match, TRBD1 (5 bases). The CDR3 covers 12 residues. With 1 base removed from V and 6 bases from J, the gap between germline ends came to 9 bases. Per germline, CDR1 DFQATT and CDR2 SNEGSKA (reference sequence). DNA of the CDR3: TGCAGTGCTAGAGGTCTGGGGCCTGAAGCTTTCTTT. This sequence encodes CSARGLGPEAFF.

The chain carries TRBV29-1 and TRBJ1-1; 7 nucleotides align to TRBD1. V lost 6 bases and J lost 7; bases outside the gene matches: 11. The CDR3 spans 13 residues. Germline V lookup: CDR1 SQVTM, CDR2 ANQGSEA. In DNA, the CDR3 is TGCAGCGTGGAACGGGACAGTCGGGTTGAAGCTTTCTTT. This gives the protein CSVERDSRVEAFF.

The CDR3 spells CASSEEGRSTGELFF. In DNA, the CDR3 is TGTGCCAGCAGTGAAGAGGGAAGAAGCACCGGGGAGCTGTTTTTT. The gene calls are TRBV2 and TRBJ2-2, with D hard to call. CDR3 length: 15 amino acids. Germline loops: CDR1 SNHLY, CDR2 FYNNEI. V was trimmed by 1 base and J by 4 bases, leaving 10 bases between them.

This clonotype was detected a few times. The chain combines TRBV19 with TRBJ2-7; TRBD2 matches 12 bases. The germline gives CDR1 LNHDA, CDR2 SQIVND (reference sequence). Trimming took 3 bases from V and 4 from J; bases not matched to a gene: 4. CDR3 size: 15 residues. Written as DNA, the CDR3 is TGTGCCAGTAGTATCCGACTAGCGGGAGCTTACGAGCAGTACTTC. It encodes CASSIRLAGAYEQYF.